This TCR beta chain was found in a study of neurological immune-mediated disorders. This clonotype was seen repeatedly, ten times or more. One entry per CDR3 protein results from TCRdb running MiXCR on the 5' RACE reads. Of about 33,000 distinct CDR3 sequences in the sample, about 1.6% were seen once. The CDR3 has 12 residues. With 1 base removed from V and 5 bases from J, the gap between germline ends came to 5 bases. Germline V gives CDR1 MNHNY, CDR2 SVGAGI (reference sequence). The clonotype comes from a woman in her 30s with multiple sclerosis. Sequenced sample: PBMCs. This rearrangement joins TRBV6-6 to TRBJ2-5; no reliable D call. For the CDR3, the DNA is TGTGCCAGCAGTTACTTCGGGGAGACCCAGTACTTC. It codes for CASSYFGETQYF.